Detailed here is one TCR beta chain. No cognate antigen has been identified for it. No much larger clonotype is one base removed from it; base qualities were not supplied. Including the terminal cysteine and phenylalanine, the CDR3 comprises 15 residues. The DNA shown is the 45-base CDR3, in frame from base 1. V loses 2 bases of germline sequence and J loses 5 bases, and the interval between the two ends is 14 bases. CDR1 and CDR2 are drawn from the germline V gene: SGDLS, YYNGEE. Receptors were amplified or captured by the immunoSEQ multiplex PCR assay. Regarding the original processing steps: A statistical classification framework was built for diagnosing cytomegalovirus status from the catalog of TCR beta chain sequences. The source is immuneACCESS, and TCRdb retained only in-frame sequences with V and J called. Part of the clones is not carried over; for the studies checked, unresolved V genes explain less than half of this, and the remainder is unexplained. From that table come the V and J calls and clone size; the DNA was used to work out D and trimming. This sample gives tens of thousands of clones in total; roughly 90% of them show up just once. Together, the top ten hold more than 0.85% of the sample.

Donors formed part of the validation cohort, which comprised 120 subjects and was distinct from the first cohort of 550 to 850 subjects. These data originate in a study of cytomegalovirus exposure and HLA in healthy donors (dated by TCRdb to 2015 to 2018). General notes on the study: The 700 or so repertoires of the first cohort and the 120 validation repertoires were produced on the same platform, according to a later analysis. The study was designed to test whether signatures of past pathogen exposure could be identified by cataloging public T cell receptors. High-throughput TCR immunosequencing, statistical association of individual TCRs with disease status, and machine learning were combined to predict cytomegalovirus infection status. Along with the approximately 700-subject first cohort, a separate validation cohort of over 90 different subjects was used.

The investigation overall reported the following: A few of the identified cytomegalovirus-associated TCR beta chains were confirmed in vitro to be specific for cytomegalovirus antigens. Across donors, most TCR sequences were observed very rarely, whereas some public TCRs were present in many individuals. The validation cohort had no HLA typing available for a later analysis, so co-occurrence within that cohort was assessed over all 120 or so repertoires. The authors suggested that the approach could potentially be generalized to other disease states and immunological phenotypes. A total of roughly 160 TCR beta chains were listed by the study as associated with cytomegalovirus. In both the original and validation cohorts, the classifier was reported to diagnose cytomegalovirus status with high specificity and sensitivity. Subsequent analysis determined that TCRs grouped into clusters in the first cohort also showed a tendency toward co-occurrence across the 120 or so validation repertoires, and approximately 94% of cluster scores exceeded 0.

The sequenced material came from PBMCs. The chain is made from TRBV9 and TRBJ2-1; matching of 5 bases hints at TRBD1 as the D gene. This TCR derives from a man between 18 and 29 years old in good health and CMV-seronegative. The nucleotides are TGTGCCAGCAGCGTGGGGCTTATGCCCAACAATGAGCAGTTCTTC. This yields the protein CASSVGLMPNNEQFF.